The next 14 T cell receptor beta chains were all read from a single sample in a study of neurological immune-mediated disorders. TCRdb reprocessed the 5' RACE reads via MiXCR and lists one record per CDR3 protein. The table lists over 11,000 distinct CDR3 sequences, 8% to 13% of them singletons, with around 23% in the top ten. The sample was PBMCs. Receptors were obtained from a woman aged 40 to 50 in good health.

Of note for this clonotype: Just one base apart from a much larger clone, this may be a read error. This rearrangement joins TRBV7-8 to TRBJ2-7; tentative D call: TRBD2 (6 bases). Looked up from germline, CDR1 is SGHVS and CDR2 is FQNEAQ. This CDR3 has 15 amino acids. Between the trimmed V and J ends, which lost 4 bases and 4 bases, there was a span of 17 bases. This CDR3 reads CASSSGGTLGYEQYF. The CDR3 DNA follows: TGTGCCAGCAGCTCCGGCGGGACCCTTGGATACGAGCAGTACTTC.

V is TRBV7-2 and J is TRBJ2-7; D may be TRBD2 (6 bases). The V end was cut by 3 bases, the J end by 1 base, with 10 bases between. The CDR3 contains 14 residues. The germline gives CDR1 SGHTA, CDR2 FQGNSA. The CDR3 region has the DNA TGTGCCAGCAGCTTCTGGGACTCGTCCTACGAGCAGTACTTC. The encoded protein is CASSFWDSSYEQYF.

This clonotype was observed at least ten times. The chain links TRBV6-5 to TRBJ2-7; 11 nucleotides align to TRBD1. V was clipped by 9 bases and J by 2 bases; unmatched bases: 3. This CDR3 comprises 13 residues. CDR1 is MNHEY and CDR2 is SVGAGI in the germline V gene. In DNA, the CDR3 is TGTGCCAGTAGGACAGGGGGCACCTACGAGCAGTACTTC. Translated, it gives CASRTGGTYEQYF.

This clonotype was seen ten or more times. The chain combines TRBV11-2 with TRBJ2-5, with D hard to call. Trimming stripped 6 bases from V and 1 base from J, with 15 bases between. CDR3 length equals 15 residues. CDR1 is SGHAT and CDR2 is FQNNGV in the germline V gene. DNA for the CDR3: TGTGCCAGCAGTCATAACGTGGGCAGCCAAGAGACCCAGTACTTC. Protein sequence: CASSHNVGSQETQYF. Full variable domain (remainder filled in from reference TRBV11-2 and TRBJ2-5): EAGVAQSPRYKIIEKRQSVAFWCNPISGHATLYWYQQILGQGPKLLIQFQNNGVVDDSQLPKDRFSAERLKGVDSTLKIQPAKLEDSAVYLCASSHNVGSQETQYFGPGTRLLVL.

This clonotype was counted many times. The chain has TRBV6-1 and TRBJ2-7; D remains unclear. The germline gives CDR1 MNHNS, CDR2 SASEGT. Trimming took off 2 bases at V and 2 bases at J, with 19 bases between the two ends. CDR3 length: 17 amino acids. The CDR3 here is CASSEWLVSPNPYEQYF. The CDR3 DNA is TGTGCCAGCAGTGAATGGCTTGTGAGTCCTAACCCCTACGAGCAGTACTTC.

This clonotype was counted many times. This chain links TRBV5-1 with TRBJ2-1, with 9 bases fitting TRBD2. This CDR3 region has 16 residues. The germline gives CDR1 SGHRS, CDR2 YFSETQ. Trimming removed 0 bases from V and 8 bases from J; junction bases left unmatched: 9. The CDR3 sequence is CASSLALRGGLDEQFF. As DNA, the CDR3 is TGCGCCAGCAGCTTGGCCCTGCGGGGGGGCCTTGATGAGCAGTTCTTC.

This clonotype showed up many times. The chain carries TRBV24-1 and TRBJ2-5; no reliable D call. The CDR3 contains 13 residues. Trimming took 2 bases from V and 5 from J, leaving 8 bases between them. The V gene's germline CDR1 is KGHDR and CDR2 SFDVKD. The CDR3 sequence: CATSDWEQETQYF. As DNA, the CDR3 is TGTGCCACCAGTGATTGGGAACAGGAGACCCAGTACTTC.

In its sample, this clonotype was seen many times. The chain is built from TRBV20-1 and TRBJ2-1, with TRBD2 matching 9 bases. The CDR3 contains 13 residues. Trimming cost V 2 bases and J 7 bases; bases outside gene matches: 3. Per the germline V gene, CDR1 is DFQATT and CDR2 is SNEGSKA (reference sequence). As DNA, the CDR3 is TGCAGTGCTAGACTGGCGGGAGGGAATGAGCAGTTCTTC. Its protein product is CSARLAGGNEQFF.

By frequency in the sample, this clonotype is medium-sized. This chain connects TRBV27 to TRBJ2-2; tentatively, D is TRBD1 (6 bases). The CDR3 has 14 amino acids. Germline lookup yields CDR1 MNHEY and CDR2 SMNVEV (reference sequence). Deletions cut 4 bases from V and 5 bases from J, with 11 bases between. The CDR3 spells CASSSTQGTGELFF. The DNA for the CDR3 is TGTGCCAGCAGTTCCACCCAGGGGACCGGGGAGCTGTTTTTT.

Here the CDR3 DNA reads TGTGCCAGCGGACAGGGTCGAGAGACCCAGTACTTC. Protein sequence: CASGQGRETQYF. The chain uses TRBV11-2 and TRBJ2-5, with TRBD1 identical over 8 bases. The CDR3 loop spans 12 amino acids. V shed 8 bases and J 4 bases; nucleotides not matched to a gene: 3. The germline V gene encodes CDR1 SGHAT and CDR2 FQNNGV.

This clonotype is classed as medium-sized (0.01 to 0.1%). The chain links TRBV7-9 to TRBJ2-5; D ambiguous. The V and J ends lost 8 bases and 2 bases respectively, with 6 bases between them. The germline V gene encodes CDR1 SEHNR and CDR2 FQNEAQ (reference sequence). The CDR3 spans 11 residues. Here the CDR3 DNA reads TGTGCCAGCGACGGTCAAGAGACCCAGTACTTC. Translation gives CASDGQETQYF.

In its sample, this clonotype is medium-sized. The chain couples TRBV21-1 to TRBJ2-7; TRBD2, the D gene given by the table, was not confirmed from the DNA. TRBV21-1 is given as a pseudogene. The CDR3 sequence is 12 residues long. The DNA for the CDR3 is TGTGCCAGCGGGCCCCTTGGGAACGAGCAGTACTTC. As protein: CASGPLGNEQYF.

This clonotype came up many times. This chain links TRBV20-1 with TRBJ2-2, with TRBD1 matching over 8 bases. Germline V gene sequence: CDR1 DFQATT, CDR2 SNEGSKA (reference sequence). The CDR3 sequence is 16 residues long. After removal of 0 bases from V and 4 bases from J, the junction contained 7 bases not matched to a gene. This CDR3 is CSARDQQGVSTGELFF. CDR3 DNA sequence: TGCAGTGCTAGAGATCAACAGGGGGTTAGCACCGGGGAGCTGTTTTTT.

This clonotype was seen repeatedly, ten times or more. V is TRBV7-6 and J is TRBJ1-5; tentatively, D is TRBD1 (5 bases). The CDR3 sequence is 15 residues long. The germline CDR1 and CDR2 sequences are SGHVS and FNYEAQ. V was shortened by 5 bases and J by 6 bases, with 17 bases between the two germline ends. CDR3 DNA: TGTGCCAGCAGCCCCGGGGCAGGGTTTACTCAGCCCCAGCATTTT. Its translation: CASSPGAGFTQPQHF.